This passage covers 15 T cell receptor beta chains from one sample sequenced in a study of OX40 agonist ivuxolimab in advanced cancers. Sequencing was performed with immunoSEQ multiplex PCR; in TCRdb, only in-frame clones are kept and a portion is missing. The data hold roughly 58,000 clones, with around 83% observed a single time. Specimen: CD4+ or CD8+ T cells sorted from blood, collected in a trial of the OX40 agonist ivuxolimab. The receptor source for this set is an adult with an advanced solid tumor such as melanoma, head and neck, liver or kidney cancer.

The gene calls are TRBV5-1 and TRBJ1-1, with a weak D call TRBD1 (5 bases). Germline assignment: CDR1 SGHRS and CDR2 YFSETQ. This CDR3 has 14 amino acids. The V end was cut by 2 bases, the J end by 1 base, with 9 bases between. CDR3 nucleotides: TGCGCCAGCAGCTTCGGTGGGGCGAACACTGAAGCTTTCTTT. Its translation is CASSFGGANTEAFF. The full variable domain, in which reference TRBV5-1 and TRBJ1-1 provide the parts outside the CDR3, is KAGVTQTPRYLIKTRGQQVTLSCSPISGHRSVSWYQQTPGQGLQFLFEYFSETQRNKGNFPGRFSGRQFSNSRSEMNVSTLELGDSALYLCASSFGGANTEAFFGQGTRLTVV.

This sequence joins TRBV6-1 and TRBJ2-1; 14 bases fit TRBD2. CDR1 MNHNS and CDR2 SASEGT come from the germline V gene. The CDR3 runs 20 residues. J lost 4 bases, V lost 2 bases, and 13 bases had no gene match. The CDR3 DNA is TGTGCCAGCAGTGAACTTTCTGGGGGACTAGCGGGAGTAGTTTACAATGAGCAGTTCTTC. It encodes CASSELSGGLAGVVYNEQFF.

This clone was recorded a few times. CDR3 sequence: CASSEELAPPYNEQFF. The CDR3, as DNA: TGTGCCAGCAGTGAAGAGTTGGCACCCCCCTACAATGAGCAGTTCTTC. The chain couples TRBV6-1 to TRBJ2-1; D gene ambiguous. Germline CDR1 and CDR2: MNHNS and SASEGT. The CDR3 runs to 16 residues. With 1 base removed from V and 2 bases from J, the gap between germline ends came to 12 bases.

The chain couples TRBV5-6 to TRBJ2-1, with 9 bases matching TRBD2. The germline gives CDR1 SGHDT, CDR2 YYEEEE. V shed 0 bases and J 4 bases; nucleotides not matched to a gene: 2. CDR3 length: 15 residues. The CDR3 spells CASSLELAGYNEQFF. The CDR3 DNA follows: TGTGCCAGCAGCTTGGAGCTAGCGGGGTACAATGAGCAGTTCTTC.

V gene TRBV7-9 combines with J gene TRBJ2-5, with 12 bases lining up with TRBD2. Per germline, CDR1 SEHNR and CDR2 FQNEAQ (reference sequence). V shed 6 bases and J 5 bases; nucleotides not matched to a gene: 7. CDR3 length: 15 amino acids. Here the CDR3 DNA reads TGTGCCAGCAGATCGCTGACTAGCGGGGGCGAGACCCAGTACTTC. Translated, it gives CASRSLTSGGETQYF.

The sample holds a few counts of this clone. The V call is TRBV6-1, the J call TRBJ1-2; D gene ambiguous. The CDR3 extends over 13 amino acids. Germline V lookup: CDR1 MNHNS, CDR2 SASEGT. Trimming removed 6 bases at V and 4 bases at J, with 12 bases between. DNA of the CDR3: TGTGCCAGCAGGAGCGGTCTGGGCTATGGCTACACCTTC. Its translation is CASRSGLGYGYTF.

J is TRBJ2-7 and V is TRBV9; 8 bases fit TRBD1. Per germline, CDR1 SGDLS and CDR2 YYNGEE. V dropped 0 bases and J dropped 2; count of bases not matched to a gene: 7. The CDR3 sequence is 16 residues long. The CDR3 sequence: CASSVGPTGETYEQYF. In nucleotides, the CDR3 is TGTGCCAGCAGCGTAGGTCCGACAGGGGAGACCTACGAGCAGTACTTC. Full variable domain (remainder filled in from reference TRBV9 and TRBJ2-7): DSGVTQTPKHLITATGQRVTLRCSPRSGDLSVYWYQQSLDQGLQFLIQYYNGEERAKGNILERFSAQQFPDLHSELNLSSLELGDSALYFCASSVGPTGETYEQYFGPGTRLTVT.

This CDR3 reads CASSQNGRNTIYF. DNA of the CDR3: TGCGCCAGCAGCCAAAACGGGAGAAACACCATATATTTT. The chain joins TRBV4-1 to TRBJ1-3; D unclear. V gave up 2 bases and J gave up 5 bases, with 7 bases separating them. The CDR3 consists of 13 residues. Germline V gene data show CDR1 as MGHRA and CDR2 as YSYEKL.

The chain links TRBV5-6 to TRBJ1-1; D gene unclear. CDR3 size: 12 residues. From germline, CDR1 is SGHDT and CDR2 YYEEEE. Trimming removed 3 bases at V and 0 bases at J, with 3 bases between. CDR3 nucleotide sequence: TGTGCCAGCAGCTCAGTGAACACTGAAGCTTTCTTT. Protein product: CASSSVNTEAFF.

The CDR3 reads CASQAQGGTYEQYF. In DNA, the CDR3 is TGTGCCAGCCAGGCACAGGGGGGCACCTACGAGCAGTACTTC. The gene calls are TRBV2 and TRBJ2-7; 8 nucleotides line up with TRBD1. Germline trimming cut 8 bases from V and 2 bases from J; bases unmatched to any gene: 8. Looked up from germline, CDR1 is SNHLY and CDR2 is FYNNEI. CDR3 length equals 14 residues.

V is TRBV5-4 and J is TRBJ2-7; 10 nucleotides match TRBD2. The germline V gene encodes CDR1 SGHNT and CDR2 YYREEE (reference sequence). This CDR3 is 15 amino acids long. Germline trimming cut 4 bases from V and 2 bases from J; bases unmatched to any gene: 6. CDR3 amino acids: CASSPSTSGAYEQYF. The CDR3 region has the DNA TGTGCCAGCAGCCCTAGTACTAGCGGGGCCTACGAGCAGTACTTC.

The CDR3 nucleotides are TGTGCCATCAAGGACAGGGACGAAAAACTGTTTTTT. Translated, it gives CAIKDRDEKLFF. The chain combines TRBV10-3 with TRBJ1-4, with 8 bases matching TRBD1. CDR1 ENHRY and CDR2 SYGVKD come from the germline V gene. J was trimmed by 8 bases and V by 7 bases; bases with no gene match: 3. This CDR3 contains 12 residues.

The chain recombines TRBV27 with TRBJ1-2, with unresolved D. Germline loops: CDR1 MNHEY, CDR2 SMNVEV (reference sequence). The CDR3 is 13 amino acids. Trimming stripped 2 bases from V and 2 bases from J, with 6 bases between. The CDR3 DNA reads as TGTGCCAGCAGTTTACAGAGAAACTATGGCTACACCTTC. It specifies CASSLQRNYGYTF.

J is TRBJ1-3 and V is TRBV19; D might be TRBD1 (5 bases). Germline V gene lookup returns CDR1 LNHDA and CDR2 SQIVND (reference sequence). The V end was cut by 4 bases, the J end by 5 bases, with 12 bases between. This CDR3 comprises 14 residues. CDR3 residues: CASSKSGTRNTIYF. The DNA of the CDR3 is TGTGCCAGTAGTAAGTCTGGGACCCGAAACACCATATATTTT.

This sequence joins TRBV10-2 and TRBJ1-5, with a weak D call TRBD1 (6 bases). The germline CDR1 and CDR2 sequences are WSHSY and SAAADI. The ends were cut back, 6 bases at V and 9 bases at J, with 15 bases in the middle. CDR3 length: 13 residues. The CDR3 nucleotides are TGCGCCAGCAGCCAGGGGATACAGACGCCCCAGCATTTT. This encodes CASSQGIQTPQHF.